The entry that follows covers one TCR beta chain sequence. Its antigen is unknown. It has no much larger one-base neighbor in the sample; base qualities were not kept. The immunoSEQ Assay, a bias-controlled multiplex PCR, was used to amplify TCRbeta CDR3 regions from genomic DNA. The authors' pipeline ran thus. Within the assay, amplification of reference gene primers was used to estimate how many nucleated cells each sample contained. Sequence reads were collapsed and filtered to measure the absolute abundance of every unique TCRbeta CDR3 rearrangement. For each sample, productive Simpson clonality was calculated by taking the square root of Simpson's diversity index across productive rearrangements. TCRdb holds this immuneACCESS table with in-frame rearrangements only. Some clones are missing; in checked studies, unresolved V genes explain under half, and the rest has no known cause. That table furnishes V, J and clone size, whereas the DNA furnished D and trimming. The sample data list roughly 230,000 clones, and approximately 86% of these were observed just once. The ten largest clonotypes hold 5% to 7% of the sample.

Unmatched junction bases come to 21, with V trimmed by 4 bases and J by 7 bases. The CDR3 has 20 amino acids, counting the end cysteine and phenylalanine. The kept DNA is CDR3 alone, 60 bases in frame from the first base. The germline V gene (reference sequence) specifies MNHEY as CDR1 and SMNVEV as CDR2. These data originate in a study of blood T cell repertoires in COVID-19 (dated by TCRdb to 2020 to 2022). Some background on the complete study: Collaborator samples came from the United States, Italy and Spain and covered acute and convalescent phases of COVID-19. Where HLA class I and class II types were available, the types were taken from metadata supplied by the sample provider, not from assay-based typing. The samples were drawn from the first 160 participants of the ongoing ImmuneRACE study and from 950 to 1,500 subjects provided by 6 global collaborators. A freely available public database, intended as a resource for researchers studying the immune response to SARS-CoV-2, is where the repertoires were released. A de-identified subject ID, COVID-19 status, age in years and sex were almost always included in the sample metadata. Subjects who had been exposed to COVID-19, were actively infected with it, or had recovered from it provided the deeply sampled blood TCRbeta repertoires that made up the dataset. The material from the prospective study consisted of cDNA or gDNA derived from T cells, B-cell-depleted T cells, or PBMCs.

Study-wide conclusions, independent of this receptor: The quantity of clinical and demographic metadata differed by source and by participant and was supplied without curation.

Whole blood was collected in K2EDTA tubes by collaborating institutions according to the institutions' own protocols. For TCRbeta analysis, collaborator samples were shipped as frozen whole blood, as isolated PBMCs, or as DNA extracted from either sample type. Source material: peripheral blood. The receptor comes from a woman aged 60-75 years with active or convalescent COVID-19. In this chain, TRBV27 is recombined with TRBJ2-1; 11 bases in between match TRBD2. CDR3 protein: CASSSGRFIAGGPFRNEQFF. The nucleotide sequence is given as TGTGCCAGCAGTTCCGGCCGGTTTATAGCGGGAGGGCCTTTTCGGAATGAGCAGTTCTTC.